This T cell receptor beta chain came from a study of blood T cell repertoires in COVID-19. Whole-study context: From T cells, B-cell-depleted T cells, or PBMCs came the material, which was cDNA or gDNA.

The CDR3 has 16 residues. V gave up 3 bases and J gave up 3 bases, with 16 bases separating them. Germline values: CDR1 LNHNV, CDR2 YYDKDF (reference sequence). Clones were sequenced by immunoSEQ multiplex PCR, and TCRdb holds only the in-frame ones, with some missing. The sample lists under 150,000 clones, roughly 81% occurring once. The specimen was peripheral blood. This sequence joins TRBV15 and TRBJ2-3; tentative D call: TRBD2 (5 bases). The receptor comes from a human donor with acute or convalescent COVID-19. The donor label of this sample is uncertain. As DNA, the CDR3 is TGTGCCACCAGCAGGCTCCAGGCCCCGGGGACAGATACGCAGTATTTT. Translating it yields CATSRLQAPGTDTQYF.